This T cell receptor beta chain was documented in a study of beta chain features in type 1 diabetes. Notes on the study in general: Shorter TCRB CDR3s, moderately but significantly so, were found in Type 1 diabetes patients in all four CD4+ subsets. Insertions at VDJ junctions were less frequent in type 1 diabetes patients. These patients also deleted more nucleotides at the same junctions.

In the case of this clone: Its specificity is unknown.

The authors reverse transcribed all of the isolated RNA, so sequencing captured expressed TCRB transcripts. Only in-frame clones appear in the TCRdb table, and some are missing; sequencing was by immunoSEQ multiplex PCR. The sample has 150,000 to 190,000 clones, around a tenth seen once. Trimming at V came to 7 bases and at J to 6 bases, leaving 7 bases not matched to a gene. This CDR3 has 15 residues. CDR1 and CDR2 from the germline V gene are LNHDA and SQIVND (reference sequence). Every single donor gave one heparinised blood draw, and these averaged approximately 100 mL. The TCR originated in a man aged 30 to 45 with type 1 diabetes. The material sequenced was central memory CD4+ T cells from blood. The V and J genes are TRBV19 and TRBJ2-3, with 13 bases identical to TRBD2. This chain's CDR3 is CASTGLAGVSDTQYF. CDR3 in DNA: TGTGCCAGTACTGGACTAGCGGGAGTAAGTGATACGCAGTATTTT. Full variable domain (rest looked up from reference TRBV19 and TRBJ2-3): DGGITQSPKYLFRKEGQNVTLSCEQNLNHDAMYWYRQDPGQGLRLIYYSQIVNDFQKGDIAEGYSVSREKKESFPLTVTSAQKNPTAFYLCASTGLAGVSDTQYFGPGTRLTVL.